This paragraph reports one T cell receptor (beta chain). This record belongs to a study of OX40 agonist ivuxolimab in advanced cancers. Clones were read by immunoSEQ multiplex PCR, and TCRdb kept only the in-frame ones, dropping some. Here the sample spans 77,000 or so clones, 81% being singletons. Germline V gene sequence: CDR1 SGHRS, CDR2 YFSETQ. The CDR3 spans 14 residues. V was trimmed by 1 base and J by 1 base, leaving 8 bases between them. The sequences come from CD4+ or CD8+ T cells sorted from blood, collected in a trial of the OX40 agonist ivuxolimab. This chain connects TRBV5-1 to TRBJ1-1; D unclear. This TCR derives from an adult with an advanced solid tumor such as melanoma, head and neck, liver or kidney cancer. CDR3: CASSLMGSNTEAFF. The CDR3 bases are TGCGCCAGCAGCTTGATGGGGTCGAACACTGAAGCTTTCTTT.